Below, 15 T cell receptor beta chains from the same sample are listed, as sequenced in a study of T-cell reconstitution after alpha-beta-depleted transplantation in children. Preparation of the TCRbeta library involved a method that used unique molecular identifiers. MiXCR, applied by TCRdb to the PCR reads, yields one record per CDR3 protein. The sample shows about 980,000 distinct CDR3 sequences, about 26% of them seen only once. Source: PBMCs, mostly from graft donor cells, taken 360 days after TCRalphabeta/CD19-depleted stem cell transplant. The receptor set was obtained from a boy under two years old who had a stem cell transplant for SCID, so the T cells may come from the graft donor.

The chain links TRBV6-5 to TRBJ2-1, with D perhaps matching TRBD1 or TRBD2 (5 bases each). CDR1 is MNHEY and CDR2 is SVGAGI in the germline V gene. V shed 0 bases and J shed 6 bases, with 12 bases lying between them. There are 15 residues in the CDR3. CDR3 sequence reads: CASSYSSFGANEQFF. CDR3 in DNA: TGTGCCAGCAGTTACTCGAGCTTCGGGGCCAATGAGCAGTTCTTC.

This clonotype was seen ten or more times. The chain couples TRBV5-1 to TRBJ2-3; unclear D gene. Trimming stripped 0 bases from V and 1 base from J, with 9 bases between. The CDR3 consists of 15 residues. The germline V gene encodes CDR1 SGHRS and CDR2 YFSETQ. The CDR3 bases are TGCGCCAGCAGCTTGGCACAGACCCGCACAGATACGCAGTATTTT. Translating it yields CASSLAQTRTDTQYF.

The gene calls are TRBV20-1 and TRBJ2-2; D unclear. Trimming took off 1 base at V and 5 bases at J, with 8 bases between the two ends. The germline V gene encodes CDR1 DFQATT and CDR2 SNEGSKA (reference sequence). This CDR3 has 13 residues. The CDR3 DNA reads TGCAGTGCTAGAGGGACCAGTACCGGGGAGCTGTTTTTT. Translation gives CSARGTSTGELFF.

The chain links TRBV13 to TRBJ2-1, with 9 nucleotides matching TRBD2. The length of the CDR3 is 16 residues. Per germline, CDR1 PRHDT and CDR2 FYEKMQ (reference sequence). Losses at the gene ends were 4 bases for V and 0 bases for J; bases not matched to a gene: 4. In DNA, the CDR3 is TGTGCCAGCAGCTCGGCGGGAGGGTACTCCTACAATGAGCAGTTCTTC. Translating it yields CASSSAGGYSYNEQFF.

The V and J genes are TRBV7-2 and TRBJ2-1; possibly TRBD2 for D (6 bases). Germline CDR1 reads SGHTA; CDR2 reads FQGNSA. V was pared by 3 bases and J by 4 bases, with 13 bases between. The CDR3 runs to 15 residues. The chain's CDR3 is CASSLDPAGYNEQFF. CDR3 bases: TGTGCCAGCAGCTTGGATCCGGCGGGGTACAATGAGCAGTTCTTC. The full variable domain, in which reference TRBV7-2 and TRBJ2-1 provide the parts outside the CDR3, is GAGVSQSPSNKVTEKGKDVELRCDPISGHTALYWYRQSLGQGLEFLIYFQGNSAPDKSGLPSDRFSAERTGGSVSTLTIQRTQQEDSAVYLCASSLDPAGYNEQFFGPGTRLTVL.

This chain joins TRBV7-9 and TRBJ2-6; D uncertain. The V end was cut by 5 bases, the J end by 0 bases, with 5 bases between. CDR1 is SEHNR, CDR2 FQNEAQ, per germline (reference sequence). The CDR3 covers 14 residues. Written as DNA, the CDR3 is TGTGCCAGCAGCCAGCCCTCTGGGGCCAACGTCCTGACTTTC. This gives the protein CASSQPSGANVLTF.

The genes are TRBV12-3 or TRBV12-4 and TRBJ2-7; D is unclear. The ends were cut back, 6 bases at V and 1 base at J, with 13 bases in the middle. This CDR3 comprises 14 residues. The CDR3 loop is CASSRDLVSYEQYF. In DNA, the CDR3 is TGTGCCAGCAGCCGCGATTTGGTTTCCTACGAGCAGTACTTC.

A few counts support this clonotype. DNA of the CDR3: TGCAGTGCTATAAGGGCCAAGGGGGGCTACGAGCAGTACTTC. Translation gives CSAIRAKGGYEQYF. The gene calls are TRBV20-1 and TRBJ2-7; D is possibly TRBD1 or TRBD2 (6 bases each). The CDR3 consists of 14 residues. Trimming took off 4 bases at V and 3 bases at J, with 16 bases between the two ends. Germline values: CDR1 DFQATT, CDR2 SNEGSKA (reference sequence).

The rearrangement links TRBV6-5 to TRBJ2-7; D might be TRBD1 (5 bases). V dropped 8 bases and J dropped 0 bases, with 8 bases sitting between them. This CDR3 contains 12 residues. Germline CDR1 reads MNHEY; CDR2 reads SVGAGI. CDR3 protein: CASGDSSYEQYF. CDR3 DNA sequence: TGTGCCAGCGGCGACAGCTCCTACGAGCAGTACTTC.

The table lists this clonotype with a few counts. The V gene is TRBV7-9, the J gene TRBJ1-4, with D unclear. V was trimmed by 1 base and J by 6 bases, leaving 12 bases between them. Germline V gene lookup returns CDR1 SEHNR and CDR2 FQNEAQ (reference sequence). The CDR3 has 15 amino acids. CDR3 sequence: CASSLEGRQDEKLFF. As DNA, the CDR3 is TGTGCCAGCAGCTTAGAAGGGCGTCAGGATGAAAAACTGTTTTTT.

This chain joins TRBV20-1 and TRBJ1-3; D is perhaps TRBD1 (5 bases). Germline CDR1 DFQATT, CDR2 SNEGSKA (reference sequence). V was clipped by 3 bases and J by 0 bases, with 12 bases between them. There are 15 residues in the CDR3. CDR3 region: CSARETASSGNTIYF. CDR3 coding DNA: TGCAGTGCTAGGGAGACAGCGAGCTCTGGAAACACCATATATTTT.

The J gene is TRBJ2-7, the V gene TRBV28, with a possible D match to TRBD2 (5 bases). The V gene lost 7 bases and the J gene lost 6 bases, with 13 bases spanning the gap. Germline CDR1 is MDHEN and CDR2 is SYDVKM. This CDR3 has 12 amino acids. This chain's CDR3 is CASTPGVGEQYF. CDR3 nucleotide sequence: TGTGCCAGCACTCCCGGGGTTGGCGAGCAGTACTTC.

This rearrangement joins TRBV6-1 to TRBJ1-5; D might be TRBD1 (6 bases). The CDR3 extends over 15 amino acids. Germline V gene lookup returns CDR1 MNHNS and CDR2 SASEGT. V lost 0 bases and J lost 4, with 10 bases in between. Here the CDR3 DNA reads TGTGCCAGCAGTGAAGCCAACAGGGTTAATCAGCCCCAGCATTTT. Translation: CASSEANRVNQPQHF.

This clonotype was detected a few times. This chain joins TRBV11-2 and TRBJ2-3; TRBD1 matches at 7 bases. Trimming took 1 base from V and 0 from J; bases not matched to a gene: 10. The CDR3 is 18 residues long. The germline V gene encodes CDR1 SGHAT and CDR2 FQNNGV. The CDR3 DNA is TGTGCCAGCAGCTTAGGGACAGGCTTTCGGGATAGCACAGATACGCAGTATTTT. It encodes CASSLGTGFRDSTDTQYF.

This chain uses TRBV6-1 with TRBJ1-2; 7 bases fit TRBD1. Germline CDR1 is MNHNS and CDR2 is SASEGT. V trimming: 3 bases; J trimming: 2 bases; junction bases outside the gene matches: 0. The CDR3 extends over 13 amino acids. CDR3 residues: CASSEDRNYGYTF. The CDR3 bases are TGTGCCAGCAGTGAGGACAGGAACTATGGCTACACCTTC.